This T cell receptor (beta chain) was sequenced during a study of cytomegalovirus exposure and HLA in healthy donors. Whole-study context: The use of the same platform for the 95 to 150 validation repertoires and the 550 to 850 first-cohort repertoires was reported by a later analysis.

Among the roughly 120 subjects of the validation cohort, separate from the roughly 670-subject first cohort, were the donors. Details on this clone: Its antigen is still unknown.

The protocol was immunoSEQ multiplex PCR, while the TCRdb copy is restricted to in-frame clones and leaves out a portion. The sample includes around 240,000 clones, around 90% seen only once; the top ten take 0.3% to 0.4%. Notes on the study in general: According to the study, 150 to 200 TCR beta chains were cytomegalovirus-associated. As was reported, the classifier diagnosed cytomegalovirus status with high specificity and sensitivity.

The CDR3 sequence is 16 residues long. With 0 bases clipped from V and 7 bases from J, the junction kept 5 bases outside the gene matches. Germline V gene lookup returns CDR1 LNHNV and CDR2 YYDKDF (reference sequence). The chain has TRBV15 and TRBJ1-4; 10 nucleotides agree with TRBD1. The sequencing input was PBMCs. This receptor was identified in a woman aged 18-29 years in good health and CMV-seronegative. CDR3 amino acids: CATSRDTGTGVEKLFF. CDR3 nucleotides: TGTGCCACCAGCAGAGATACGGGGACAGGGGTTGAAAAACTGTTTTTT.